The clone carrying this TCR beta chain was observed a single time. Evenly divided among several immunoSEQ plates was the genomic DNA of each subset. Method: immunoSEQ multiplex PCR; TCRdb's copy keeps in-frame clones and lacks some. The table records 1,400,000 or so clones, around 98.5% of them present only once. The data originate from a study of shared clonotypes between healthy human individuals. Study details: Used for every donor were three CD4 naive, three CD4 memory, two CD8 naive and one CD8 memory plate.

Study donors comprised healthy, HIV-negative adults devoid of recent acute infection or vaccination. Germline V gene data show CDR1 as SGHNT and CDR2 as YYREEE (reference sequence). J gave up 8 bases and V 2 bases, and 7 bases lay outside the gene matches. This CDR3 spans 14 amino acids. The sample consisted of naive CD4+ T cells sorted from blood. Subset here: CD45RA+ positively selected. The chain has TRBV5-4 and TRBJ2-1, with 7 nucleotides matching TRBD2. This sequence originates from a young man in good health. The CDR3 DNA is TGTGCCAGCAGCTTTTGGGCGGGAGATCATGAGCAGTTCTTC. Translated: CASSFWAGDHEQFF.